The 25 T cell receptor beta chains presented below share a single source sample, sequenced in a study of blood T cell repertoires in COVID-19. Generated by immunoSEQ multiplex PCR, the TCRdb table keeps only in-frame clones and is missing some. The sample includes 150,000 to 200,000 clones, around 85% seen only once; the top ten take roughly 8%. Specimen: peripheral blood. The receptors come from a woman aged 55-75 years with acute or convalescent COVID-19.

The chain has TRBV2 and TRBJ2-7; 9 positions match TRBD2. CDR3 size: 13 residues. Losses at the gene ends were 4 bases for V and 6 bases for J; bases not matched to a gene: 4. CDR1 and CDR2 (germline): SNHLY, FYNNEI. CDR3 in DNA: TGTGCCAGCAGTGTGACTAGCGGCGGCGAGCAGTACGTC. It is translated as CASSVTSGGEQYV.

The CDR3 protein is CASSPRLAGRTDTQYF. In DNA, the CDR3 is TGTGCCAGCAGCCCAAGACTAGCGGGACGCACAGATACGCAGTATTTT. V and J are TRBV7-8 and TRBJ2-3; 11 bases are a match to TRBD2. Germline values: CDR1 SGHVS, CDR2 FQNEAQ. V dropped 5 bases and J dropped 1; count of bases not matched to a gene: 5. The CDR3 consists of 16 residues.

This clone was seen just once. The V call is TRBV6-6, the J call TRBJ2-3, with TRBD2 identical over 15 bases. Losses at the gene ends were 7 bases for V and 8 bases for J; bases not matched to a gene: 7. The CDR3 spans 15 residues. Per the germline V gene, CDR1 is MNHNY and CDR2 is SVGAGI (reference sequence). CDR3 nucleotide sequence: TGTGCCAGCACCGGACTAGCGGGAGGGGTCGGTACGCAGTATTTT. It specifies CASTGLAGGVGTQYF.

In its sample, this clone was seen a few times. The chain couples TRBV28 to TRBJ2-3, with 11 bases identical to TRBD2. There are 16 residues in the CDR3. Germline V gene data show CDR1 as MDHEN and CDR2 as SYDVKM. The junction had 8 bases not matched to a gene; V was cut back by 6 bases and J by 3 bases. The chain's CDR3 is CASSSTTSGTTDTQYF. In nucleotides, the CDR3 is TGTGCCAGCAGCTCGACGACTAGCGGGACAACAGATACGCAGTATTTT.

V and J are TRBV27 and TRBJ1-2, with D perhaps matching TRBD1 (6 bases). Germline lookup yields CDR1 MNHEY and CDR2 SMNVEV (reference sequence). The germline V and J ends were trimmed by 1 base and 6 bases, with 15 bases remaining between them. This CDR3 comprises 15 residues. The CDR3: CASSLWDNGQNGYTF. In nucleotides, the CDR3 is TGTGCCAGCAGTTTATGGGACAACGGGCAGAATGGCTACACCTTC.

V gene TRBV12-3 or TRBV12-4 combines with J gene TRBJ2-2, with unresolved D. The CDR3 has 13 residues. Trimming took 6 bases from V and 5 from J, leaving 10 bases between them. Here the CDR3 DNA reads TGTGCCAGCAGAGCCGATCCGACCGGGGAGCTGTTTTTT. This translates into CASRADPTGELFF.

J is TRBJ2-1 and V is TRBV24-1; D remains ambiguous. Trimming left V 5 bases short and J 6 bases short, with 13 bases between. The CDR3 sequence is 14 residues long. Germline V CDR1 and CDR2: KGHDR, SFDVKD. For the CDR3, the DNA is TGTGCCACCAGTGGCCATGACCGACTCAATGAGCAGTTCTTC. This translates into CATSGHDRLNEQFF.

The V call is TRBV5-5, the J call TRBJ2-5; a possible D gene is TRBD2 (5 bases). The CDR3 is 13 amino acids. Germline CDR1 SGHKS, CDR2 YYEKEE (reference sequence). V dropped 2 bases and J dropped 1 base, with 6 bases sitting between them. CDR3 nucleotides: TGTGCCAGCAGCTTAAGCGGCCAAGAGACCCAGTACTTC. It translates to CASSLSGQETQYF.

The DNA for the CDR3 is TGTGCCAGCAAGGCGGGGGTCTACGAGCAGTACTTC. Amino acids: CASKAGVYEQYF. The genes are TRBV2 and TRBJ2-7; 7 bases line up with TRBD2. The CDR3 extends over 12 amino acids. With 7 bases clipped from V and 3 bases from J, the junction kept 3 bases outside the gene matches. From germline, CDR1 is SNHLY and CDR2 FYNNEI.

This rearrangement joins TRBV28 to TRBJ1-3; D uncertain. V dropped 5 bases and J dropped 3 bases, with 11 bases sitting between them. This CDR3 spans 14 amino acids. Germline V gene data show CDR1 as MDHEN and CDR2 as SYDVKM. DNA of the CDR3: TGTGCCAGCAGTCCCAACGGAGGTGGAAACACCATATATTTT. This codes for CASSPNGGGNTIYF.

This clone was seen only a few times. This sequence joins TRBV3-1 (or the pseudogene TRBV3-2) and TRBJ1-2; 8 nucleotides agree with TRBD1. The CDR3 runs to 14 residues. Trimming at V came to 4 bases and at J to 4 bases, leaving 5 bases not matched to a gene. The germline gives CDR1 LGHDT, CDR2 YNNKEL (reference sequence). This CDR3 reads CASSLDRGLYGYTF. The CDR3 DNA follows: TGTGCCAGCAGCCTCGACAGGGGCCTCTATGGCTACACCTTC.

This chain links TRBV12-5 with TRBJ1-1; D gene unclear. Per germline, CDR1 LGHNT and CDR2 FRNRAP. The CDR3 is 13 amino acids. V lost 7 bases, J lost 7 bases, and 16 bases lay in between. The CDR3 is CASDNRSSFEAFF. CDR3 nucleotides: TGTGCTAGTGACAACAGATCCTCTTTTGAAGCTTTCTTT. Full variable domain (rest looked up from reference TRBV12-5 and TRBJ1-1): DARVTQTPRHKVTEMGQEVTMRCQPILGHNTVFWYRQTMMQGLELLAYFRNRAPLDDSGMPKDRFSAEMPDATLATLKIQPSEPRDSAVYFCASDNRSSFEAFFGQGTRLTVV.

This chain links TRBV19 with TRBJ1-1; the D is unclear. The germline gives CDR1 LNHDA, CDR2 SQIVND (reference sequence). This CDR3 has 14 residues. The V and J ends lost 1 base and 5 bases respectively, with 11 bases between them. The CDR3 is CASSIAARRTEAFF. The CDR3 nucleotides are TGTGCCAGTAGTATAGCAGCCCGGAGGACTGAAGCTTTCTTT.

This sequence joins TRBV27 and TRBJ2-6; the D gene is possibly TRBD1 (5 bases). Germline CDR1 MNHEY, CDR2 SMNVEV (reference sequence). Trimming pared 4 bases from V and 0 bases from J, leaving 13 bases between. The CDR3 covers 17 residues. CDR3 in amino acids: CASSSGQFLSGANVLTF. The CDR3 region has the DNA TGTGCCAGCAGTTCAGGACAATTCCTCTCTGGGGCCAACGTCCTGACTTTC.

The V and J genes are TRBV4-2 and TRBJ2-5; 9 bases map to TRBD2. This CDR3 is 21 amino acids long. The J segment lost 5 bases and the V segment lost 0 bases, leaving 22 bases of the junction unmatched. Germline loops: CDR1 LGHNA, CDR2 YNFKEQ. CDR3: CASSQDPLSGTSSYAPETQYF. CDR3 in DNA: TGTGCCAGCAGCCAAGATCCTCTGTCCGGGACTAGCTCTTACGCCCCGGAGACCCAGTACTTC.

The chain carries TRBV6-5 and TRBJ2-1; perhaps TRBD2 as D (6 bases). V lost 3 bases and J lost 5, with 11 bases in between. CDR1 and CDR2 (germline): MNHEY, SVGAGI. The CDR3 is 14 residues long. The CDR3 nucleotides are TGTGCCAGCAGTTATAGCGGATTTAACAATGAGCAGTTCTTC. Translation gives CASSYSGFNNEQFF.

J is TRBJ2-3 and V is TRBV13; D ambiguous. Trimming took off 2 bases at V and 0 bases at J, with 6 bases between the two ends. CDR1 and CDR2 (germline): PRHDT, FYEKMQ (reference sequence). The CDR3 covers 14 residues. The CDR3, as DNA: TGTGCCAGCAGCTTATCGAGCAGCACAGATACGCAGTATTTT. It is translated as CASSLSSSTDTQYF.

The V and J genes are TRBV30 and TRBJ1-2, with 9 bases that match TRBD1. J was trimmed by 3 bases and V by 1 base; bases with no gene match: 3. The CDR3 length is 14 residues. Per the germline V gene, CDR1 is GTSNPN and CDR2 is SVGIG (reference sequence). The CDR3 region has the DNA TGTGCCTGGAGTGGGACAGGGGATGACTATGGCTACACCTTC. Its protein product is CAWSGTGDDYGYTF.

The chain joins TRBV28 to TRBJ2-5; TRBD1 is a possible D gene (6 bases). CDR1 and CDR2 from the germline V gene are MDHEN and SYDVKM. This CDR3 is 14 amino acids long. The germline V and J ends were trimmed by 5 bases and 2 bases, with 12 bases remaining between them. In DNA form, the CDR3 reads TGTGCCAGCAGTCTGGGACACCCTCAAGAGACCCAGTACTTC. It encodes CASSLGHPQETQYF.

The chain uses TRBV15 and TRBJ1-6, with 8 nucleotides matching TRBD1. The J segment lost 7 bases and the V segment lost 1 base, leaving 0 bases of the junction unmatched. The CDR3 consists of 14 residues. The germline V gene has CDR1 LNHNV and CDR2 YYDKDF (reference sequence). DNA for the CDR3: TGTGCCACCAGCAGAGGACAGGGGAATTCACCCCTCCACTTT. It is translated as CATSRGQGNSPLHF.

There are a few counts of this clone. The chain has TRBV3-1 (or the pseudogene TRBV3-2) and TRBJ1-2; the D gene is possibly TRBD1 (5 bases). V lost 0 bases and J 13 bases, leaving 12 bases between the germline ends. Germline lookup yields CDR1 LGHDT and CDR2 YNNKEL (reference sequence). This CDR3 comprises 12 residues. CDR3 DNA sequence: TGTGCCAGCAGCCAAGAGTTCAGGGTGTGCACCTTC. Translated: CASSQEFRVCTF.

V usage is TRBV4-1 and J usage is TRBJ1-1, with D possibly matching TRBD1 (5 bases). The V end was cut by 2 bases, the J end by 3 bases, with 13 bases between. This CDR3 contains 15 residues. CDR1 MGHRA and CDR2 YSYEKL come from the germline V gene. DNA of the CDR3: TGCGCCAGCAGCCAAAGCAGGGTAGAGTACACTGAAGCTTTCTTT. Protein sequence: CASSQSRVEYTEAFF.

CDR3 bases: TGTGCCATCAGTGAGTCGGTGGCCAATTCGAACACTGAAGCTTTCTTT. Amino acid sequence: CAISESVANSNTEAFF. The rearrangement uses TRBV10-3 and TRBJ1-1; D is uncertain. V dropped 0 bases and J dropped 1 base, with 12 bases sitting between them. The germline CDR1 and CDR2 sequences are ENHRY and SYGVKD. The CDR3 runs to 16 residues.

This chain links TRBV4-2 with TRBJ2-2; D unresolved. V gave up 4 bases and J gave up 7 bases, with 13 bases separating them. Per germline, CDR1 LGHNA and CDR2 YNFKEQ. The CDR3 extends over 14 amino acids. CDR3 sequence reads: CASSLRKEYGELFF. The CDR3 bases are TGTGCCAGCAGCCTCCGGAAGGAGTACGGGGAGCTGTTTTTT.

The CDR3 region is CASRGGSTEAFF. In DNA, the CDR3 is TGTGCCAGCCGCGGGGGGAGCACTGAAGCTTTCTTT. The V call is TRBV6-5, the J call TRBJ1-1, with D tentatively TRBD1 (5 bases). The germline V gene encodes CDR1 MNHEY and CDR2 SVGAGI. CDR3 length: 12 residues. Trimming removed 8 bases at V and 4 bases at J, with 11 bases between.